A selection of T cell receptor beta chains follows, all from one sample in a study of shared clonotypes between healthy human individuals. Assay: immunoSEQ multiplex PCR; the TCRdb copy retains only in-frame clones and omits some. The sample includes about 480,000 clones, roughly 78% of them seen just once. The sequenced material came from PBMCs. The receptors shown here come from a woman between 40 and 50 years old in good health. Some clones in this sample may be carry-over from other donors' samples. The CDR3 runs from the conserved cysteine through the conserved F or W. Fields, in order: J gene, V gene, CDR3 protein.

TRBJ1-1,TRBV27,CASTLNGGRNTEAFF
TRBJ2-3,TRBV6-1,CASSEAFTITDTQYF
TRBJ2-7,TRBV27,CASSDRDPIYEQYF
TRBJ2-5,TRBV11-2,CASSYGLAGETQYF
TRBJ2-2,TRBV6-1,CASSPLEGRTGELFF
TRBJ2-1,TRBV7-3,CASSPLAEGGEQFF
TRBJ2-1,TRBV7-3,CASSFEVAGVLDEQFF
TRBJ2-3,TRBV5-4,CASSLPGSTDTQYF
TRBJ2-4,TRBV5-1,CASSPGGSAAKNIQYF
TRBJ2-5,TRBV4-2,CASSQGGPLAAQETQYF
TRBJ2-1,TRBV7-8,CASSFASGRAIPYNEQFF
TRBJ1-4,TRBV28,CASSLFGAQGFGNEKLFF
TRBJ2-3,TRBV19,CASSIGVTNTDTQYF
TRBJ1-2,TRBV25-1,CASSTNFATGVDGYTF
TRBJ2-1,TRBV5-4,CASSAAGTRNEQFF
TRBJ1-4,TRBV7-2,CASSLGAGLPVGELFF
TRBJ1-1,TRBV18,CASSQIQDPNTEAFF
TRBJ2-1,TRBV6-5,CASSPGTSEFF
TRBJ2-7,TRBV7-9,CASSQDLAASYEQYF
TRBJ2-2,TRBV6-5,CASTTAQTNTGELFF
TRBJ2-7,TRBV7-2,CASSSRNSVDEQYF
TRBJ2-1,TRBV15,CATSRDGTSGSLLFF
TRBJ2-6,TRBV2,CASAQGASGANVLTF
TRBJ2-7,TRBV9,CASSKRLAGVYEQYF
TRBJ2-7,TRBV30,CAWSVRGGRYYEQYF
TRBJ2-3,TRBV6-4,CASSDGSGADTQYF
TRBJ2-5,TRBV7-3,CASSLRGSGRRETQYF
TRBJ2-5,TRBV30,CAWGNTQETQYF
TRBJ2-2,TRBV11-2,CASSLGVARLFF
TRBJ2-1,TRBV11-2,CASSFPSEQFF
TRBJ2-1,TRBV7-3,CASSTDRGEYNEQFF
TRBJ2-5,TRBV5-1,CASSLAPGAQETQYF
TRBJ2-1,TRBV7-9,CASSGGLAGRDEQFF
TRBJ1-1,TRBV7-2,CASSLASVNTEAFF
TRBJ2-5,TRBV5-1,CASSLGQPKETQYF
TRBJ1-5,TRBV7-2,CASSLAGDQPQHF
TRBJ1-2,TRBV7-9,CASSFSGENLYGYTF
TRBJ1-1,TRBV2,CASMWNTEAFF
TRBJ1-2,TRBV28,CASSFGSRAGYGYTF
TRBJ2-7,TRBV28,CASTGQGAFSYEQYF
TRBJ1-4,TRBV25-1,CASRQGAREKLFF
TRBJ1-2,TRBV5-4,CASSLPGGYGYTF
TRBJ2-7,TRBV7-9,CASSRTPQEEQYF
TRBJ2-3,TRBV5-1,CASSGSTADTQYF
TRBJ2-7,TRBV10-1,CASSTGQNPYEQYF
TRBJ2-1,TRBV4-3,CASSQDSASSGTYNEQFF
TRBJ2-1,TRBV7-8,CASSLGVAGALGEQFF
TRBJ2-7,TRBV7-2,CASSLDSTSSYEQYF
TRBJ2-7,TRBV2,CASSYIGGARGQYF
TRBJ2-2,TRBV25-1,CASSERNTGELFF